Described below is a single T cell receptor (beta chain) sequence and its context. Its antigen is still unknown. A mixed TRB-A/B primer pool amplified rearranged TRB by multiplex touch-down PCR. MiXCR, applied by TCRdb to the multiplex PCR reads, yields one record per CDR3 protein. The data hold a few thousand distinct CDR3 sequences, with over 30% observed a single time. The sample comes from a study of T cell repertoires in aging, cancer and after chemotherapy. Study-wide findings and caveats: In healthy donors, age-related TCR diversity loss mainly reflected lost richness.

TCR beta rearrangements were amplified from peripheral blood genomic DNA. Germline-derived CDR1 and CDR2 are MDHEN and SYDVKM. Trimming removed 6 bases from V and 7 bases from J, with 15 bases in between. This CDR3 spans 13 amino acids. The origin of this receptor is a human donor in good health. V usage is TRBV28 and J usage is TRBJ2-5, with D perhaps TRBD2 (5 bases). Sequencing was done on a sample of blood. The CDR3 coding sequence is TGTGCCAGCAGCACAAGAGGGATCGGGACCCAGTACTTC. Translated: CASSTRGIGTQYF.